This T cell receptor beta chain derives from a study of preoperative IRX-2 immunotherapy in early breast cancer (dated by TCRdb to the late 2010s). The treatment or condition label corresponds to: preoperative locoregional IRX-2 cytokine immunotherapy. The samples were obtained from a phase Ib study that tested preoperative, locoregional IRX-2 cytokine immunotherapy meant to prime immune responses. Donors were patients with early-stage breast cancer who received IRX-2 before surgery. CDR1 and CDR2 (SNHLY, FYNNEI) derive from the germline V gene. From cysteine to phenylalanine, the CDR3 is 13 amino acids long. Just the 39-base CDR3 DNA is kept, in frame starting at base 1. A distance of 12 bases separates the germline ends of V and J, which lose 6 bases and 6 bases respectively. Of note for this clone: Its antigen remains unidentified. Per-nucleotide qualities are absent, and no much larger clonotype sits a single base away.

Receptor amplification or capture employed the immunoSEQ multiplex PCR assay. Imported from immuneACCESS, the table was reduced by TCRdb to in-frame sequences with V and J called. These copies leave out some clones; in studies compared against another copy, an unresolved V gene accounts for under half, and the cause of the remainder is not known. The sample profile shows about 67,000 clones; approximately 94% of them were found once. Together, the top ten hold approximately 1.8% of the sample. The receptor's source is a human donor with breast cancer. In this chain, TRBV2 is recombined with TRBJ1-3, with the identity of the D gene unclear. Specimen collection occurred from a patient treated with IRX-2 immunotherapy. The DNA sequence is as follows: TGTGCCAGCAGCTGGGGAAGAGCAAACACCATATATTTT. Translated, it reads CASSWGRANTIYF.